These 18 T cell receptor beta chains originate from one sample sequenced in a study of PD-L1 blockade in urothelial cancer. Profiling relied on immunoSEQ multiplex PCR, and the TCRdb table lists in-frame clones only, not all of them. In the table there are some 79,000 clones, around 80% of which are singletons. The material sequenced was PBMCs, taken around atezolizumab (anti-PD-L1) treatment. Receptor source: a man between 65 and 85 years old with urothelial cancer.

V gene TRBV5-1 combines with J gene TRBJ2-5; possibly TRBD1 for D (6 bases). This CDR3 is built from 19 residues. Trimming took 3 bases from V and 5 from J, leaving 29 bases between them. Germline loops: CDR1 SGHRS, CDR2 YFSETQ. CDR3 bases: TGCGCCAGCAGCTCCCGATCCCACACTGGCAGGGGCGTCTTGGAGACCCAGTACTTC. This sequence encodes CASSSRSHTGRGVLETQYF.

The V gene is TRBV9, the J gene TRBJ2-1; 9 bases match TRBD2. J gave up 4 bases and V 0 bases, and 5 bases lay outside the gene matches. The CDR3 is 16 amino acids. Germline V gene sequence: CDR1 SGDLS, CDR2 YYNGEE. CDR3 coding DNA: TGTGCCAGCAGCGTAGACTATGCGGGGGGGTACAATGAGCAGTTCTTC. The encoded protein is CASSVDYAGGYNEQFF.

This sequence joins TRBV7-2 and TRBJ2-7; 7 nucleotides align to TRBD2. J lost 3 bases, V lost 0 bases, and 5 bases had no gene match. The CDR3 has 15 residues. Germline loops: CDR1 SGHTA, CDR2 FQGNSA. The CDR3 nucleotides are TGTGCCAGCAGCTTAGCCGCTAGCGGAAACTACGAGCAGTACTTC. Encoded protein: CASSLAASGNYEQYF.

This chain links TRBV10-3 with TRBJ1-2; TRBD1 matches 7 bases. Germline V lookup: CDR1 ENHRY, CDR2 SYGVKD. After removal of 3 bases from V and 4 bases from J, the junction contained 8 bases not matched to a gene. The CDR3 length is 15 residues. Written as DNA, the CDR3 is TGTGCCATCAGTGATTCAGGGGGGCGCGGCTATGGCTACACCTTC. Amino acid sequence: CAISDSGGRGYGYTF.

The chain employs TRBV2 and TRBJ2-7; perhaps TRBD1 as D (6 bases). The CDR3 has 14 amino acids. V was cut by 6 bases and J by 0 bases, with 12 bases left in between. Germline V lookup: CDR1 SNHLY, CDR2 FYNNEI. CDR3 protein: CASRPGQISYEQYF. The CDR3 DNA is TGTGCCAGCAGACCAGGACAGATCTCCTACGAGCAGTACTTC. Full variable domain (rest looked up from reference TRBV2 and TRBJ2-7): EPEVTQTPSHQVTQMGQEVILRCVPISNHLYFYWYRQILGQKVEFLVSFYNNEISEKSEIFDDQFSVERPDGSNFTLKIRSTKLEDSAMYFCASRPGQISYEQYFGPGTRLTVT.

The V gene is TRBV4-2, the J gene TRBJ1-1; 12 bases fit TRBD1. CDR1 is LGHNA, CDR2 YNFKEQ, per germline. After removal of 4 bases from V and 5 bases from J, the junction contained 5 bases not matched to a gene. There are 15 residues in the CDR3. DNA for the CDR3: TGTGCCAGCAGCCTGGGACAGGGGGCGCTTACTGAAGCTTTCTTT. Translating gives CASSLGQGALTEAFF.

CDR3 loop: CASRTGVGYEQYF. The CDR3 DNA reads as TGTGCCAGCAGGACAGGGGTAGGGTACGAGCAGTACTTC. This chain connects TRBV6-1 to TRBJ2-7; TRBD1 agrees at 8 bases. The germline gives CDR1 MNHNS, CDR2 SASEGT. The CDR3 covers 13 residues. V lost 6 bases, J lost 4 bases, and 5 bases stayed unmatched.

V gene TRBV19 combines with J gene TRBJ1-5; D gene unclear. Per the germline V gene, CDR1 is LNHDA and CDR2 is SQIVND (reference sequence). Trimming pared 5 bases from V and 7 bases from J, leaving 18 bases between. The CDR3 runs 15 residues. CDR3: CASSGWPGRDQPQHF. The CDR3 DNA follows: TGTGCCAGTAGTGGATGGCCGGGAAGAGACCAGCCCCAGCATTTT.

This rearrangement joins TRBV18 to TRBJ2-2, with D possibly TRBD2 on 5 matching bases. Per the germline V gene, CDR1 is KGHSH and CDR2 is LQKENI. This CDR3 is built from 14 residues. V was cut by 6 bases and J by 0 bases, with 8 bases left in between. CDR3 loop: CASSAGANTGELFF. The DNA for the CDR3 is TGTGCCAGCTCCGCCGGGGCGAACACCGGGGAGCTGTTTTTT.

The genes are TRBV7-9 and TRBJ2-2; 9 nucleotides align to TRBD1. This CDR3 spans 17 amino acids. The germline V gene has CDR1 SEHNR and CDR2 FQNEAQ (reference sequence). V was clipped by 7 bases and J by 3 bases; unmatched bases: 12. CDR3 sequence: CASTNSLGQGHTGELFF. The CDR3 DNA sequence: TGTGCCAGCACCAACAGCCTAGGACAGGGGCACACCGGGGAGCTGTTTTTT.

The chain employs TRBV19 and TRBJ1-5, with D unresolved. CDR3 size: 13 residues. The V gene lost 10 bases and the J gene lost 3 bases, with 13 bases spanning the gap. CDR1 LNHDA and CDR2 SQIVND come from the germline V gene (reference sequence). Here the CDR3 DNA reads TGTGCCACCTTCGGAGGCAACAATCAGCCCCAGCATTTT. It is translated as CATFGGNNQPQHF. The full variable domain, in which reference TRBV19 and TRBJ1-5 provide the parts outside the CDR3, is DGGITQSPKYLFRKEGQNVTLSCEQNLNHDAMYWYRQDPGQGLRLIYYSQIVNDFQKGDIAEGYSVSREKKESFPLTVTSAQKNPTAFYLCATFGGNNQPQHFGDGTRLSIL.

The chain has TRBV18 and TRBJ1-6; 9 bases line up with TRBD1. Germline V gives CDR1 KGHSH, CDR2 LQKENI. CDR3 length: 16 residues. Trimming at V came to 3 bases and at J to 8 bases, leaving 8 bases not matched to a gene. The CDR3, as DNA: TGTGCCAGCTCACCCGCGACAGGGGGTAGCGATTCACCCCTCCACTTT. Amino acids: CASSPATGGSDSPLHF. Combining the CDR3 with reference TRBV18 and TRBJ1-6 gives the whole variable domain NAGVMQNPRHLVRRRGQEARLRCSPMKGHSHVYWYRQLPEEGLKFMVYLQKENIIDESGMPKERFSAEFPKEGPSILRIQQVVRGDSAAYFCASSPATGGSDSPLHFGNGTRLTVT.

This clone has just one count. The V and J genes are TRBV7-2 and TRBJ2-1; D uncertain. CDR1 is SGHTA, CDR2 FQGNSA, per germline. This CDR3 has 14 residues. Trimming took 3 bases from V and 4 from J, leaving 10 bases between them. The CDR3 DNA reads TGTGCCAGCAGCTTGACGACTGGATACAATGAGCAGTTCTTC. Protein: CASSLTTGYNEQFF.

V and J are TRBV30 and TRBJ2-3; D not certain. CDR1 and CDR2 (germline): GTSNPN, SVGIG (reference sequence). Trimming stripped 1 base from V and 0 bases from J, with 11 bases between. The CDR3 is made up of 15 amino acids. This CDR3 reads CAWSGVQSSTDTQYF. CDR3 DNA: TGTGCCTGGAGTGGTGTACAGTCTAGCACAGATACGCAGTATTTT. The variable domain in full, completed from reference TRBV30 and TRBJ2-3, reads SQTIHQWPATLVQPVGSPLSLECTVEGTSNPNLYWYRQAAGRGLQLLFYSVGIGQISSEVPQNLSASRPQDRQFILSSKKLLLSDSGFYLCAWSGVQSSTDTQYFGPGTRLTVL.

The chain recombines TRBV25-1 with TRBJ1-5; 7 bases are a match to TRBD1. CDR3 length: 14 amino acids. The germline V gene has CDR1 MGHDK and CDR2 SYGVNS. V shed 3 bases and J 3 bases; nucleotides not matched to a gene: 2. The CDR3 protein is CASSETGFNQPQHF. The DNA of the CDR3 is TGTGCCAGCAGTGAGACAGGGTTCAATCAGCCCCAGCATTTT.

This clone was recorded once. The chain has TRBV5-1 and TRBJ2-3, with 7 bases that match TRBD2. Germline V gene lookup returns CDR1 SGHRS and CDR2 YFSETQ. V shed 3 bases and J 0 bases; nucleotides not matched to a gene: 4. This CDR3 is built from 15 residues. CDR3 in DNA: TGCGCCAGCAGCTCGGGAGGTACTAGCACAGATACGCAGTATTTT. Residues: CASSSGGTSTDTQYF.

The chain employs TRBV5-1 and TRBJ2-5; 14 nucleotides agree with TRBD2. The length of the CDR3 is 16 residues. Germline assignment: CDR1 SGHRS and CDR2 YFSETQ. V trimming: 4 bases; J trimming: 5 bases; junction bases outside the gene matches: 7. In DNA, the CDR3 is TGCGCCAGCAGCCCGGGACTAGCGGGGGCCGGGGAGACCCAGTACTTC. This sequence encodes CASSPGLAGAGETQYF.

This chain connects TRBV9 to TRBJ1-5; 10 bases match TRBD1. Germline CDR1 reads SGDLS; CDR2 reads YYNGEE. The CDR3 has 16 amino acids. The V gene end was trimmed by 4 bases and the J gene end by 0 bases; junction bases not matched to a gene: 4. CDR3 in amino acids: CASSPGTGASNQPQHF. The CDR3 nucleotides are TGTGCCAGCAGCCCAGGGACAGGGGCTAGCAATCAGCCCCAGCATTTT.